The clone carrying this T cell receptor beta chain was counted ten times or more. What it binds is unknown. Amplification of TCR beta CDR3 regions used RNA as the template. The TCR CDR3 first-round RT-PCR relied on the HTBI primer set. Using its own MiXCR run on the multiplex PCR reads, TCRdb lists one record per CDR3 protein. The sample has around 690,000 distinct CDR3 sequences, 17% seen once. This CDR3 region has 12 residues. V was clipped by 8 bases and J by 4 bases, with 11 bases between them. The germline V gene has CDR1 MNHNS and CDR2 SASEGT. The entry originates in a study of T cells in Graves' hyperthyroidism and ophthalmopathy. Study findings and constraints: It was a median around 6 months before onset that the model predicted ophthalmopathy.

Disease duration under 2 months; hyperthyroidism patients were aged 18 to 65. Exclusion of a patient resulted from uncontrolled infection, other autoimmune disease, pregnancy or lactation. The chain uses TRBV6-1 and TRBJ1-1; no firm D call. The material sequenced was blood. This TCR was sampled from a man aged 50 to 59 with Graves' hyperthyroidism. CDR3 bases: TGTGCCAGCTCCCCAGGTTTCACTGAAGCTTTCTTT. Protein product: CASSPGFTEAFF.